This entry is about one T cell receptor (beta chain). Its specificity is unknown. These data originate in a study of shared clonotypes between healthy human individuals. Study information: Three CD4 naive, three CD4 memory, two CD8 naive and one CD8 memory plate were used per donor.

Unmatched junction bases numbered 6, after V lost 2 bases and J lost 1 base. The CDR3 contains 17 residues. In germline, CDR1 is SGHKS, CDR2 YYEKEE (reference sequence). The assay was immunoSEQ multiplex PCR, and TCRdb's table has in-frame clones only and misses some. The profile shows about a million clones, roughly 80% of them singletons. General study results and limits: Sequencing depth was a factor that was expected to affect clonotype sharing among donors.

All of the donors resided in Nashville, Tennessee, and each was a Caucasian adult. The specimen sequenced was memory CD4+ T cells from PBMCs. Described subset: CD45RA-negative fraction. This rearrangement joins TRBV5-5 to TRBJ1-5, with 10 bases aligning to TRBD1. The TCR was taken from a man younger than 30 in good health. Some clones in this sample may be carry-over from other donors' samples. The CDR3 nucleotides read TGTGCCAGCAGCTTCGGGACAGGGGTGGGGAGCAATCAGCCCCAGCATTTT. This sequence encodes CASSFGTGVGSNQPQHF.